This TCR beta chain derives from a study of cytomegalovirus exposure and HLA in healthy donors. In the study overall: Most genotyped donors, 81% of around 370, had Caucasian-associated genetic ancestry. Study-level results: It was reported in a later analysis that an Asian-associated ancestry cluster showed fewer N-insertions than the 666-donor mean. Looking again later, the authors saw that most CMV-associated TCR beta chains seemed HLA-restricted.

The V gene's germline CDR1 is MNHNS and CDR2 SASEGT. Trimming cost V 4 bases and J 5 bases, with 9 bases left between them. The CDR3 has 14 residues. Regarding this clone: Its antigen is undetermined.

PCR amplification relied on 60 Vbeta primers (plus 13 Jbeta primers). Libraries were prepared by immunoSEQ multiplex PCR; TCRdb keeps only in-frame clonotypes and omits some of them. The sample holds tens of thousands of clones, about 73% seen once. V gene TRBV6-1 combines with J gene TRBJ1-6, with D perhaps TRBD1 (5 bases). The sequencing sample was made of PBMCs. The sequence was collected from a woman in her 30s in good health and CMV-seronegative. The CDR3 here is CASSGQGNNSPLHF. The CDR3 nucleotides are TGTGCCAGCAGTGGTCAGGGTAATAATTCACCCCTCCACTTT.